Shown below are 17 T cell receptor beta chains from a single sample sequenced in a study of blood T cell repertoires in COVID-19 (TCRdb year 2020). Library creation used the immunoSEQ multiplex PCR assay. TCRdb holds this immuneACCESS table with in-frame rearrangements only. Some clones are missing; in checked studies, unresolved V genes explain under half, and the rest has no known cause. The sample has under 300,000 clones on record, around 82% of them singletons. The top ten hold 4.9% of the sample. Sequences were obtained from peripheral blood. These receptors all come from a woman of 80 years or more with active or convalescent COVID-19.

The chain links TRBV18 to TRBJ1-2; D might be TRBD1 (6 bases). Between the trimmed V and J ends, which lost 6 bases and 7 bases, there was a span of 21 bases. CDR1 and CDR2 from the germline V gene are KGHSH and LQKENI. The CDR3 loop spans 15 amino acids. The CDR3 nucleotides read TGTGCCAGCTCCCATGGGACAACCCTTTGGGGTGGCTACACCTTC. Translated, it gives CASSHGTTLWGGYTF.

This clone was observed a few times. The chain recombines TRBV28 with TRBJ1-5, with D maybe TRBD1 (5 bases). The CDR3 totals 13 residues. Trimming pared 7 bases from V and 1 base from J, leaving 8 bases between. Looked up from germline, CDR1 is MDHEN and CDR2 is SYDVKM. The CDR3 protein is CASTRTSNQPQHF. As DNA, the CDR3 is TGTGCCAGCACACGGACAAGCAATCAGCCCCAGCATTTT.

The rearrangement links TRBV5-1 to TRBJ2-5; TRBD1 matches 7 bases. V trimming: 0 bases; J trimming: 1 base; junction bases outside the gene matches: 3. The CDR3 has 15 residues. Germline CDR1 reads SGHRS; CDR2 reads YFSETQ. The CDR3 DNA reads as TGCGCCAGCAGCTTGGTCACAGGGGCCCAAGAGACCCAGTACTTC. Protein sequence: CASSLVTGAQETQYF.

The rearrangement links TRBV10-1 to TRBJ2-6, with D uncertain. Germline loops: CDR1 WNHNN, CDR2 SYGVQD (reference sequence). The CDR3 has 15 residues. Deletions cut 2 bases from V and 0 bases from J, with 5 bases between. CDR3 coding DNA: TGCGCCAGCAGTGAGGCAGGCTCTGGGGCCAACGTCCTGACTTTC. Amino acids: CASSEAGSGANVLTF.

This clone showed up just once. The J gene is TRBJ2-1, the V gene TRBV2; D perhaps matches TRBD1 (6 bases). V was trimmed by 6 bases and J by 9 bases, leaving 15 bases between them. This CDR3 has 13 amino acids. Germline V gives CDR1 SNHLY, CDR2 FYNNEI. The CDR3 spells CASSYRVLGEQFF. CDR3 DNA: TGTGCCAGCAGCTACAGGGTTCTAGGTGAGCAGTTCTTC.

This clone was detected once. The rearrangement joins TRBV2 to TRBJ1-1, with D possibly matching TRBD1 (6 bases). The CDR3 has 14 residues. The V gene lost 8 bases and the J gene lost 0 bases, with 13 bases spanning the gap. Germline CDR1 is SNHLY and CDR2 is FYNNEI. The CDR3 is CASYRRTVNTEAFF. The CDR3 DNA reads TGTGCCAGCTATAGGCGGACAGTGAACACTGAAGCTTTCTTT.

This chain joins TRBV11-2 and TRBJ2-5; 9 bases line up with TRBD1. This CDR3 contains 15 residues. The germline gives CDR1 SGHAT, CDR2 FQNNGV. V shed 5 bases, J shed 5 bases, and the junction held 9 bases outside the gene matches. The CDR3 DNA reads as TGTGCCAGCAGCCGCTCACAGGGGGCATGGGAGACCCAGTACTTC. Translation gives CASSRSQGAWETQYF.

The CDR3, as DNA: TGTGCCAGCAGCTCGCCAGGGGTCAATCAGCCCCAGCATTTT. The encoded protein is CASSSPGVNQPQHF. The chain couples TRBV3-1 (or the pseudogene TRBV3-2) to TRBJ1-5, with a weak D call TRBD1 (6 bases). Trimming pared 5 bases from V and 3 bases from J, leaving 11 bases between. Germline assignment: CDR1 LGHDT and CDR2 YNNKEL (reference sequence). CDR3 length: 14 amino acids.

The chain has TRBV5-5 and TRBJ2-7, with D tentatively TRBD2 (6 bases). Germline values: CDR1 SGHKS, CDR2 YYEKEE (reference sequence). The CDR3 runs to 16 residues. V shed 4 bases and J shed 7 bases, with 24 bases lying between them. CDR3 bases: TGTGCCAGCAGCCGAGGGGACTTGACAGATCCGCAAGAGCAGTACTTC. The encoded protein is CASSRGDLTDPQEQYF.

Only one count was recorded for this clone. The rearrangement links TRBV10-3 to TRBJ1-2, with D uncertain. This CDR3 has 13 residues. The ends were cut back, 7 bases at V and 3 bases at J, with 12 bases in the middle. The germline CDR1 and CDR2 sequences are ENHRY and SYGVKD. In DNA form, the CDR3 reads TGTGCCATCACCGGGGTGGAGGACTATGGCTACACCTTC. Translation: CAITGVEDYGYTF.

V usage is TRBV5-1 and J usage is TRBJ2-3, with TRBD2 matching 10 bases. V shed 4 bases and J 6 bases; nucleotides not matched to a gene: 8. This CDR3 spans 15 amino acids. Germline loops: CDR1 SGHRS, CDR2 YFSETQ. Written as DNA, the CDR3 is TGCGCCAGCAGCGAGGCTAGCGGGGGTATTGATACGCAGTATTTT. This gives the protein CASSEASGGIDTQYF.

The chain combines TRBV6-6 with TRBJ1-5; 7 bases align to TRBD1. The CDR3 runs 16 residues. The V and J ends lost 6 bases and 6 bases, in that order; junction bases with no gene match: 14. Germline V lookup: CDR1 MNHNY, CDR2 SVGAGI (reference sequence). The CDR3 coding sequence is TGTGCCAGCAGGAGAACAAAAACCAGGGGGAGTCAGCCCCAGCATTTT. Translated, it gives CASRRTKTRGSQPQHF.

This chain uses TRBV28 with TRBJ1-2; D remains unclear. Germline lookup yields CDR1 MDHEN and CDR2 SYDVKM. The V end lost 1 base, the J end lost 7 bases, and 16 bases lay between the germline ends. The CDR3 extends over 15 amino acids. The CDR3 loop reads CASSLSQPLIAGYTF. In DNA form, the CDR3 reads TGTGCCAGCAGTTTATCACAGCCTTTAATCGCTGGCTACACCTTC.

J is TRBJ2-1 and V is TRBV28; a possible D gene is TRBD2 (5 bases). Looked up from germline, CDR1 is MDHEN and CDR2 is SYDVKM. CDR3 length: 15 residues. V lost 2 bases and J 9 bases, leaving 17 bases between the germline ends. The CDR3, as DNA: TGTGCCAGCAGTTTAAGGACTTTCGGTTACGGTGAGCAGTTCTTC. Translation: CASSLRTFGYGEQFF.

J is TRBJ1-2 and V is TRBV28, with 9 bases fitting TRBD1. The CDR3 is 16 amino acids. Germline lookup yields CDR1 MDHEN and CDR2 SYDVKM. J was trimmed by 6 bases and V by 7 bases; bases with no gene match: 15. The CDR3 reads CASTLLPGQGTNGYTF. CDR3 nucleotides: TGTGCCAGCACCCTACTCCCGGGACAGGGAACTAATGGCTACACCTTC.

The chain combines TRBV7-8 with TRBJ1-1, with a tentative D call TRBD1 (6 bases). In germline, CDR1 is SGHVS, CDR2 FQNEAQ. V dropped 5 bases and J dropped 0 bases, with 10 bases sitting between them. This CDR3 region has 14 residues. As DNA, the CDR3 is TGTGCCAGCAGCAACAGGGACATGAACACTGAAGCTTTCTTT. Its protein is CASSNRDMNTEAFF.

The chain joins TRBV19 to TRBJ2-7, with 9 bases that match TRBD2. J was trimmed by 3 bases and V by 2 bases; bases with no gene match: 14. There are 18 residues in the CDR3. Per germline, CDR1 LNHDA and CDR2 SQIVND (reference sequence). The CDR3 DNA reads TGTGCCAGTAGTATAAGTCCTAGCGGGACCAGTTCTTTCTACGAGCAGTACTTC. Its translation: CASSISPSGTSSFYEQYF.